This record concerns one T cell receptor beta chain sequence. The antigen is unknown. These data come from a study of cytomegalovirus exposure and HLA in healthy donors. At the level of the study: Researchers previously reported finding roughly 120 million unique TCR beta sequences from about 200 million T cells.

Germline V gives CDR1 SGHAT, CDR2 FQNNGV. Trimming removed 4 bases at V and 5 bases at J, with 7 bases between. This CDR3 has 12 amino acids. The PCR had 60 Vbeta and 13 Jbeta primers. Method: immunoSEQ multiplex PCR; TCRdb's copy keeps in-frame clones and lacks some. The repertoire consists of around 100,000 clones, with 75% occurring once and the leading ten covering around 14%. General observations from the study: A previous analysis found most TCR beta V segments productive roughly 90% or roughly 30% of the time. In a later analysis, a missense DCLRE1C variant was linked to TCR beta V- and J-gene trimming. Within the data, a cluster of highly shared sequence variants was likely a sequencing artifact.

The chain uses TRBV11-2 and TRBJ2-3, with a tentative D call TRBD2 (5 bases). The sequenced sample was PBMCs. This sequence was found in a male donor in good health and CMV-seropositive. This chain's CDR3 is CASSSAGDTQYF. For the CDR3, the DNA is TGTGCCAGCAGCTCCGCGGGAGATACGCAGTATTTT.